This record covers a single T cell receptor beta chain. Its specificity is not known. TCRdb re-called the reads with MiXCR, one entry per CDR3 protein. The table records 450,000 to 650,000 distinct CDR3 sequences, 35% to 50% of them present only once. The data belong to a study of T cell repertoires in cytomegalovirus infection. About the study: Recently identified HLA-C-restricted and well-studied HLA-B-restricted CMV epitopes were used. It can be stated that public TCR beta signatures indicated CMV infection as well as a matching HLA type. Broader study findings: Cumulative public TCR beta family frequency identified carriers of CMV plus the relevant HLA. Within the response measured ex vivo, HLA-C-restricted CMV-specific TCR beta clonotypes were dominant.

Germline V gene data show CDR1 as MNHEY and CDR2 as SVGAGI. The CDR3 contains 17 residues. V dropped 2 bases and J dropped 5 bases, with 19 bases sitting between them. The TCR sequence derives from a human donor in good health (CMV status not recorded). Some clones in this sample may be carry-over from other donors' samples. The input for sequencing was cultured PBMCs, taken from culture after CMV antigen stimulation. The V call is TRBV6-5, the J call TRBJ2-1, with D unclear. For the CDR3, the DNA is TGTGCCAGCAGTTACACGCTTGACTCCTCCGCCCACAATGAGCAGTTCTTC. Translation gives CASSYTLDSSAHNEQFF.